This T cell receptor (beta chain) emerged from a study of blood T cell repertoires in COVID-19. The CDR3 has 9 residues. Generated by immunoSEQ multiplex PCR, the TCRdb table keeps only in-frame clones and is missing some. The profile shows roughly 230,000 clones, about 85% of them singletons. This TCR derives from a man between 65 and 85 years old with acute or convalescent COVID-19. V gene TRBV21-1 combines with J gene TRBJ1-1. TRBV21-1 counts as a pseudogene. Sequencing input: peripheral blood. The CDR3 is CARGGEAFF. The CDR3 bases are TGTGCCAGGGGAGGTGAAGCTTTCTTT.